The T cell receptor (beta chain) described here comes from a study of T cells after yellow fever vaccination. TCRdb reprocessed the 5' RACE reads via MiXCR and lists one record per CDR3 protein. The sample records about 580,000 distinct CDR3 sequences, 17% being singletons. The receptor comes from a man in his late teens or twenties who received the YFV17D yellow fever vaccine. The source was PBMCs, collected 5 days after the first yellow fever vaccination.

The CDR3 bases are TGCGCCAGCAGCTTTGAGAAGGGGTACAATGAGCAGTTCTTC. Translated, it gives CASSFEKGYNEQFF. V gene TRBV5-1 combines with J gene TRBJ2-1, with a tentative D call TRBD1 (5 bases). The CDR3 loop spans 14 amino acids. Trimming removed 2 bases from V and 4 bases from J, with 10 bases in between. Germline V gene lookup returns CDR1 SGHRS and CDR2 YFSETQ. Full variable domain (remainder filled in from reference TRBV5-1 and TRBJ2-1): KAGVTQTPRYLIKTRGQQVTLSCSPISGHRSVSWYQQTPGQGLQFLFEYFSETQRNKGNFPGRFSGRQFSNSRSEMNVSTLELGDSALYLCASSFEKGYNEQFFGPGTRLTVL.